The rows below give T cell receptor beta chains drawn from one sample of a study of T cell repertoires in cytomegalovirus infection. TCRdb used MiXCR to reprocess the reads, holding one entry per CDR3 protein. Of roughly 760,000 distinct CDR3 sequences in the sample, 35% to 45% were seen once. The specimen was PBMCs. Receptors were obtained from a human donor in good health (CMV status not recorded). Some clones in this sample may be carry-over from other donors' samples. CDR3s include the opening cysteine and the closing phenylalanine or tryptophan. Fields, in order: D gene, V gene, J gene, clone size, CDR3 DNA, CDR3 protein. The D gene is left open where the match is weak. Size values are once, few and many counts, or a class for expanded clones, and some rows have none.

D gene: TRBD1
V gene: TRBV7-4
J gene: TRBJ2-5
clone size: once
CDR3 DNA: TGTGCCAGCAGCTTAGGGGGGACAGGGAGAAGCCAAGAGACCCAGTACTTC
CDR3 protein: CASSLGGTGRSQETQYF

D gene: TRBD1
V gene: TRBV6-4
J gene: TRBJ2-7
clone size: few
CDR3 DNA: TGTGCCAGCAGTCCGGGACAGGGGTCCGAGCAGTACTTC
CDR3 protein: CASSPGQGSEQYF

D gene: -
V gene: TRBV29-1
J gene: TRBJ2-2
clone size: once
CDR3 DNA: TGCAGCGTTGATGTAGGGTACACCGGGGAGCTGTTTTTT
CDR3 protein: CSVDVGYTGELFF

D gene: TRBD2
V gene: TRBV7-7
J gene: TRBJ2-1
clone size: -
CDR3 DNA: TGTGCTAGCAGCAAGGCGGGACTAGGGGGAAATGAGCAGTTCTTC
CDR3 protein: CASSKAGLGGNEQFF

D gene: TRBD1
V gene: TRBV5-1
J gene: TRBJ1-1
clone size: -
CDR3 DNA: TGCGCCAGCAGCGACGGGGCCACAGGGGGAAAGAACACTGAAGCTTTCTTT
CDR3 protein: CASSDGATGGKNTEAFF

D gene: TRBD1
V gene: TRBV7-2
J gene: TRBJ2-3
clone size: -
CDR3 DNA: TGTGCCAGCAGCTTAGGGACAGGGAAAACAGATACGCAGTATTTT
CDR3 protein: CASSLGTGKTDTQYF

D gene: -
V gene: TRBV12-3/TRBV12-4
J gene: TRBJ2-7
clone size: -
CDR3 DNA: TGTGCCAGCAGTTTTAGGCCCGACTCCTACGAGCAGTACTTC
CDR3 protein: CASSFRPDSYEQYF

D gene: TRBD2
V gene: TRBV6-1
J gene: TRBJ2-3
clone size: few
CDR3 DNA: TGTGCCAGCAGTGAAATGGGGCGGGGGTCCACAGATACGCAGTATTTT
CDR3 protein: CASSEMGRGSTDTQYF

D gene: -
V gene: TRBV15
J gene: TRBJ2-2
clone size: few
CDR3 DNA: TGTGCCACCAGCAGAGACTATGGGACTTCAACCGGGGAGCTGTTTTTT
CDR3 protein: CATSRDYGTSTGELFF

D gene: -
V gene: TRBV11-2
J gene: TRBJ2-2
clone size: once
CDR3 DNA: TGTGCCAGCAGCTTAGTTCTGCGTACACCCACCGGGGAGCTGTTTTTT
CDR3 protein: CASSLVLRTPTGELFF

D gene: -
V gene: TRBV10-3
J gene: TRBJ2-1
clone size: -
CDR3 DNA: TGTGCCATCAGTTTGACTCCCCGGCGGGGCGAGCAGTTCTTC
CDR3 protein: CAISLTPRRGEQFF

D gene: -
V gene: TRBV19
J gene: TRBJ2-7
clone size: -
CDR3 DNA: TGTGCCAGTAGTCCTCAACTAGATTTCGGCGAGCAGTACTTC
CDR3 protein: CASSPQLDFGEQYF

D gene: -
V gene: TRBV2
J gene: TRBJ2-4
clone size: -
CDR3 DNA: TGTGCCAGCAGTGTGAAGTACATTCAGTACTTC
CDR3 protein: CASSVKYIQYF

D gene: TRBD2
V gene: TRBV4-2
J gene: TRBJ2-4
clone size: -
CDR3 DNA: TGTGCCAGCAGCCAAGATCTCCTCAGCGGGGGGGCCGGGAGCAAAAACATTCAGTACTTC
CDR3 protein: CASSQDLLSGGAGSKNIQYF

D gene: TRBD2
V gene: TRBV5-1
J gene: TRBJ2-3
clone size: -
CDR3 DNA: TGCGCCAGCAGCTCCTCCGGGACTAGCGGTGATACGCAGTATTTT
CDR3 protein: CASSSSGTSGDTQYF

D gene: TRBD2
V gene: TRBV29-1
J gene: TRBJ2-7
clone size: -
CDR3 DNA: TGCAGCGTTGCCGGACTAGCGGGTTACGAGCAGTACTTC
CDR3 protein: CSVAGLAGYEQYF

D gene: -
V gene: TRBV18
J gene: TRBJ2-7
clone size: -
CDR3 DNA: TGTGCCAGCTCATACGGACCTAGTGATTACGAGCAGTACTTC
CDR3 protein: CASSYGPSDYEQYF

D gene: -
V gene: TRBV29-1
J gene: TRBJ2-7
clone size: -
CDR3 DNA: TGCAGCGTTGAACAATCGGACCGTTACGAGCAGTACTTC
CDR3 protein: CSVEQSDRYEQYF

D gene: -
V gene: TRBV7-2
J gene: TRBJ2-1
clone size: many
CDR3 DNA: TGTGCCAGCAGCTTAGCGGGAGGGAGGGGGCTTGAGCAGTTCTTC
CDR3 protein: CASSLAGGRGLEQFF

D gene: -
V gene: TRBV29-1
J gene: TRBJ2-2
clone size: -
CDR3 DNA: TGCAGCGCCCAGGGGACCGGGGAGCTGTTTTTT
CDR3 protein: CSAQGTGELFF

D gene: -
V gene: TRBV20-1
J gene: TRBJ1-1
clone size: -
CDR3 DNA: TGCAGTGCTAGAGACCTACCGACAGCTAACACTGAAGCTTTCTTT
CDR3 protein: CSARDLPTANTEAFF

D gene: -
V gene: TRBV10-3
J gene: TRBJ1-6
clone size: -
CDR3 DNA: TGTGCCATCAAAGGGGAGGTATTCGGTAATTCACCCCTCCACTTT
CDR3 protein: CAIKGEVFGNSPLHF

D gene: -
V gene: TRBV3-1
J gene: TRBJ2-5
clone size: few
CDR3 DNA: TGTGCCAGCAGCCCGGCCTCCTCTGGGTACCAAGAGACCCAGTACTTC
CDR3 protein: CASSPASSGYQETQYF

D gene: -
V gene: TRBV7-8
J gene: TRBJ1-3
clone size: few
CDR3 DNA: TGTGCCAGCAGCCGGGGGGGGGCACGATCTGGAAACACCATATATTTT
CDR3 protein: CASSRGGARSGNTIYF

D gene: TRBD1
V gene: TRBV18
J gene: TRBJ1-6
clone size: -
CDR3 DNA: TGTGCCAGCTCACCGCGAGAGGGACAGGGGAATTCACCCCTCCACTTT
CDR3 protein: CASSPREGQGNSPLHF

D gene: -
V gene: TRBV29-1
J gene: TRBJ1-2
clone size: -
CDR3 DNA: TGCAGCGTCGCCCGGGGGGGGAACTATGGCTACACCTTC
CDR3 protein: CSVARGGNYGYTF

D gene: -
V gene: TRBV7-2
J gene: TRBJ1-2
clone size: many
CDR3 DNA: TGTGCCAGCAGCTCATCTGCTAGAGCTAACTATGGCTACACCTTC
CDR3 protein: CASSSSARANYGYTF

D gene: -
V gene: TRBV28
J gene: TRBJ2-7
clone size: -
CDR3 DNA: TGTGCCAGCAGTTTATCCAGGGCTTGGGGGCAGTACTTC
CDR3 protein: CASSLSRAWGQYF

D gene: -
V gene: TRBV24-1
J gene: TRBJ1-2
clone size: -
CDR3 DNA: TGTGCCACCAGTGATGACAGAAGAAACTATGGCTACACCTTC
CDR3 protein: CATSDDRRNYGYTF

D gene: -
V gene: TRBV25-1
J gene: TRBJ1-4
clone size: few
CDR3 DNA: TGTGCCAGCACCCCGGGGAGCGGAGCAACTAATGAAAAACTGTTTTTT
CDR3 protein: CASTPGSGATNEKLFF

D gene: TRBD2
V gene: TRBV20-1
J gene: TRBJ2-3
clone size: few
CDR3 DNA: TGCAGTGCGATAAGGCTAGCGGGGGATAGCACAGATACGCAGTATTTT
CDR3 protein: CSAIRLAGDSTDTQYF

D gene: -
V gene: TRBV27
J gene: TRBJ1-1
clone size: -
CDR3 DNA: TGTGCCAGCAGTCTAAACCCGGGGCGGACAGTGAACACTGAAGCTTTCTTT
CDR3 protein: CASSLNPGRTVNTEAFF

D gene: -
V gene: TRBV10-3
J gene: TRBJ1-5
clone size: few
CDR3 DNA: TGTGCCGTCGAGCCGGGACCGGGCGGGCCCCAGCATTTT
CDR3 protein: CAVEPGPGGPQHF

D gene: -
V gene: TRBV20-1
J gene: TRBJ2-1
clone size: few
CDR3 DNA: TGCAGTGCTAGTCCCCAGGCTAGAGCATCCTACAATGAGCAGTTCTTC
CDR3 protein: CSASPQARASYNEQFF

D gene: -
V gene: TRBV5-6
J gene: TRBJ1-1
clone size: -
CDR3 DNA: TGTGCCAGCAGGCTCTATGGCGGACGCGACACTGAAGCTTTCTTT
CDR3 protein: CASRLYGGRDTEAFF

D gene: -
V gene: TRBV20-1
J gene: TRBJ1-2
clone size: -
CDR3 DNA: TGCAGTGCTAGAGATGTCCGCTATGGCTACACCTTC
CDR3 protein: CSARDVRYGYTF

D gene: -
V gene: TRBV10-3
J gene: TRBJ1-2
clone size: many
CDR3 DNA: TGTGCCATCAGTGTACAGGGACCGGGGGGCTACACCTTC
CDR3 protein: CAISVQGPGGYTF

D gene: -
V gene: TRBV28
J gene: TRBJ2-7
clone size: few
CDR3 DNA: TGTGCCAGCAGTTTCGGTCAGGGGAGCTCCTACGAGCAGTACTTC
CDR3 protein: CASSFGQGSSYEQYF

D gene: TRBD1
V gene: TRBV5-1
J gene: TRBJ2-7
clone size: -
CDR3 DNA: TGCGCCAGCAGCTTGGTCAGGGGGTTCCACGAGCAGTACTTC
CDR3 protein: CASSLVRGFHEQYF

D gene: -
V gene: TRBV6-6
J gene: TRBJ2-7
clone size: -
CDR3 DNA: TGTGCCAGCAGCCCCAGCAGCGTACCCTACGAGCAGTACTTC
CDR3 protein: CASSPSSVPYEQYF

D gene: -
V gene: TRBV19
J gene: TRBJ2-1
clone size: once
CDR3 DNA: TGTGCCAGTAGTAGGGTCCCCACAACGCAGGGTGCCTACAATGAGAAGTTCTTC
CDR3 protein: CASSRVPTTQGAYNEKFF